This T cell receptor beta chain was captured by sequencing in a study of shared clonotypes between healthy human individuals. Study as a whole: CD4 naive and memory got three plates each, CD8 naive two, CD8 memory one. Findings and limits, study-wide: With four donors compared, 4% to 5% of naive CD4 clonotypes were shared.

Within Nashville, Tennessee resided all donors, each a Caucasian adult. V was trimmed by 2 bases and J by 7 bases, leaving 11 bases between them. The V gene's germline CDR1 is SEHNR and CDR2 FQNEAQ (reference sequence). The CDR3 sequence is 14 residues long. Some clones are missing from TCRdb's copy, which holds only in-frame ones; the method was immunoSEQ multiplex PCR. Of about 1.1 million clones in the sample, 70% to 80% are singletons; the top ten hold over 0.8%. This clone is a singleton in its sample. Its antigen is not identified. The chain combines TRBV7-9 with TRBJ2-2, with D perhaps given as TRBD1 or TRBD2 (5 bases each). The clonotype originates from a man between 18 and 35 years old in good health. Some clones in this sample may be carry-over from other donors' samples. Sequences were obtained from memory CD4+ T cells from PBMCs. Specified subset: CD45RA-negative fraction. The CDR3 sequence is CASSLRGAHGELFF. The CDR3, as DNA: TGTGCCAGCAGCTTAAGAGGGGCCCACGGGGAGCTGTTTTTT.